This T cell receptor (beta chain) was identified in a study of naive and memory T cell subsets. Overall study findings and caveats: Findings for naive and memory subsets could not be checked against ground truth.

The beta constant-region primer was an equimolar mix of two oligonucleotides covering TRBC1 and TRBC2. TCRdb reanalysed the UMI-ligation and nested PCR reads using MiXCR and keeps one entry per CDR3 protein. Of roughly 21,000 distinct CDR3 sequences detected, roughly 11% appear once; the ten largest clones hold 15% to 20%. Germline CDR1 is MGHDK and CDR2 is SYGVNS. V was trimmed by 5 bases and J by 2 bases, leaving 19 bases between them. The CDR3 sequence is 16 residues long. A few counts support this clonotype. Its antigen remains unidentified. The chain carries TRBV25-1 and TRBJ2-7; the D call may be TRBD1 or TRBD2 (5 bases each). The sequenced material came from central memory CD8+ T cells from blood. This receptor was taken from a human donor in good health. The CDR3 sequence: CASSPSWDGRPYEQYF. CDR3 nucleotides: TGTGCCAGCAGTCCCTCCTGGGACGGGCGACCCTACGAGCAGTACTTC.